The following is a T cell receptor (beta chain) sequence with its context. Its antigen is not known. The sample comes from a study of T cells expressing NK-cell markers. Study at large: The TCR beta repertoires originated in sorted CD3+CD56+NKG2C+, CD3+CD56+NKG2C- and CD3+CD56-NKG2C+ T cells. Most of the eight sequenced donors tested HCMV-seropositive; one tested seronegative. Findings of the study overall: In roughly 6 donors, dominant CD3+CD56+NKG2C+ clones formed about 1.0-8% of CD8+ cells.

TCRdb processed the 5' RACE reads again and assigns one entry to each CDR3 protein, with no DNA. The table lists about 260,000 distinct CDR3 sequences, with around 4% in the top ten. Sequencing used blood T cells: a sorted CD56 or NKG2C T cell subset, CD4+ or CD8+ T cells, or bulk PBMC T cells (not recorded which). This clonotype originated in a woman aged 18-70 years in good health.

CDR3 residues: CASSQNPGTNEQFF. This sequence joins TRBV6-1 and TRBJ2-1; as DNA is missing, the TRBD1 call by TCRdb cannot be tested. CDR1 is MNHNS and CDR2 is SASEGT in the germline V gene. CDR3 length: 14 residues.